This paragraph covers one T cell receptor beta chain sequence. Its target is not known. Measured with immunoSEQ multiplex PCR; TCRdb has only the in-frame clones, and not every one. This table holds over 50,000 clones, around 89% found once. Germline CDR1 ENHRY, CDR2 SYGVKD. The CDR3 has 12 residues. Between the trimmed V and J ends, which lost 4 bases and 6 bases, there was a span of 9 bases. The record originates from a study of a mutant IDH1 vaccine in newly diagnosed glioma. Study details: The first vaccination came 4-6 weeks after radiotherapy alone, or with temozolomide cycles. Patients arrived already treated with radiotherapy, temozolomide, or both, most having had both.

As for time point: week 5, during vaccination. In the vaccine, a single dose held 300 ug of the mutant IDH1 20-mer peptide, along with topical imiquimod. The rearrangement joins TRBV10-3 to TRBJ1-1, with D hard to call. This clonotype was obtained from a woman aged 40 to 50 with glioma. This material consisted of PBMCs, taken from a glioma patient whose treatment included an IDH1 peptide vaccine. CDR3 DNA sequence: TGTGCCATCAGTGGGTCTGCCGCTGAAGCTTTCTTT. Amino acids: CAISGSAAEAFF.